Following are 14 T cell receptor beta chains from one sample sequenced in a study of T cells in Graves' hyperthyroidism and ophthalmopathy. The investigators amplified TCR beta CDR3 regions from RNA transcripts. Using the HTBI primer set, a first-round RT-PCR was run on the TCR CDR3. TCRdb reanalysed the multiplex PCR reads using MiXCR and keeps one entry per CDR3 protein. The sample shows about 380,000 distinct CDR3 sequences, more than 11% of them seen only once. The sequenced sample consisted of blood. Receptors originate from a woman aged 55-70 years with Graves' hyperthyroidism.

This rearrangement joins TRBV11-2 to TRBJ2-5; maybe TRBD2 (7 bases). Germline lookup yields CDR1 SGHAT and CDR2 FQNNGV. There are 15 residues in the CDR3. V lost 9 bases and J 2 bases, leaving 19 bases between the germline ends. CDR3 region: CASRGAGAEQETQYF. The CDR3 DNA reads as TGTGCCAGTAGGGGCGCGGGGGCCGAGCAAGAGACCCAGTACTTC. The full variable domain, rest sourced from reference TRBV11-2 and TRBJ2-5, is EAGVAQSPRYKIIEKRQSVAFWCNPISGHATLYWYQQILGQGPKLLIQFQNNGVVDDSQLPKDRFSAERLKGVDSTLKIQPAKLEDSAVYLCASRGAGAEQETQYFGPGTRLLVL.

This clonotype was observed many times. The chain links TRBV30 to TRBJ1-1; D unclear. This CDR3 comprises 11 residues. Germline assignment: CDR1 GTSNPN and CDR2 SVGIG (reference sequence). The ends were cut back, 0 bases at V and 11 bases at J, with 10 bases in the middle. CDR3 DNA sequence: TGTGCCTGGAGTGTAGGACCGGTGGCTTTCTTT. Translation: CAWSVGPVAFF.

This chain links TRBV9 with TRBJ2-5; 11 nucleotides line up with TRBD1. The CDR3 has 16 residues. CDR1 is SGDLS, CDR2 YYNGEE, per germline. The ends lost 4 bases at V and 4 bases at J; junction bases unmatched: 9. In nucleotides, the CDR3 is TGTGCCAGCAGCCCCCGGACAGGGGGCATGAGAGAGACCCAGTACTTC. Translated: CASSPRTGGMRETQYF.

This clonotype was counted at least ten times. The chain joins TRBV5-6 to TRBJ2-3; D may be TRBD1 (6 bases). The CDR3 is 14 residues long. V was trimmed by 1 base and J by 2 bases, leaving 8 bases between them. CDR1 SGHDT and CDR2 YYEEEE come from the germline V gene. CDR3 nucleotide sequence: TGTGCCAGCAGCTTGACAGGGAACACAGATACGCAGTATTTT. As protein: CASSLTGNTDTQYF. The full variable domain, completed using reference TRBV5-6 and TRBJ2-3, is DAGVTQSPTHLIKTRGQQVTLRCSPKSGHDTVSWYQQALGQGPQFIFQYYEEEERQRGNFPDRFSGHQFPNYSSELNVNALLLGDSALYLCASSLTGNTDTQYFGPGTRLTVL.

J is TRBJ1-2 and V is TRBV14, with D perhaps TRBD1 (5 bases). CDR3 length: 11 residues. Trimming pared 1 base from V and 12 bases from J, leaving 9 bases between. CDR1 and CDR2 from the germline V gene are SGHDN and FVKESK. CDR3 residues: CASSQGGLDTF. CDR3 nucleotide sequence: TGTGCCAGCAGCCAAGGGGGCCTCGACACCTTC.

At least ten counts were recorded for this clonotype. The chain is built from TRBV7-2 and TRBJ2-7, with 8 bases aligning to TRBD1. This CDR3 is built from 14 residues. Germline V gene sequence: CDR1 SGHTA, CDR2 FQGNSA. Losses at the gene ends were 4 bases for V and 6 bases for J; bases not matched to a gene: 8. As DNA, the CDR3 is TGTGCCAGCAGCTCTCGACAGGGGAAGCTCGAGCAGTACTTC. Translation: CASSSRQGKLEQYF.

This clonotype appeared a few times. This sequence joins TRBV10-3 and TRBJ1-4; 8 nucleotides align to TRBD1. The CDR3 length is 17 residues. Germline V lookup: CDR1 ENHRY, CDR2 SYGVKD. Trimming took 4 bases from V and 1 from J; bases not matched to a gene: 8. The CDR3 spells CAISAGTGRKTNEKLFF. As DNA, the CDR3 is TGTGCCATCAGTGCGGGGACAGGAAGGAAAACTAATGAAAAACTGTTTTTT.

This clonotype has at least ten counts. The CDR3 region is CASSPRTVGNTEAFF. CDR3 bases: TGTGCCAGCAGCCCCCGGACAGTCGGGAACACTGAAGCTTTCTTT. The chain combines TRBV9 with TRBJ1-1; a weak D match, TRBD1 (6 bases). V was trimmed by 4 bases and J by 1 base, leaving 14 bases between them. Germline CDR1 is SGDLS and CDR2 is YYNGEE. The CDR3 consists of 15 residues.

This clonotype was seen at least ten times. Here the CDR3 reads CASSRTGTSGRRNEQFF. CDR3 bases: TGCGCCAGCAGCCGAACCGGGACTAGCGGGAGAAGGAATGAGCAGTTCTTC. The chain couples TRBV4-1 to TRBJ2-1; TRBD2 aligns across 14 bases. CDR1 MGHRA and CDR2 YSYEKL come from the germline V gene. The V gene end was trimmed by 4 bases and the J gene end by 7 bases; junction bases not matched to a gene: 9. This CDR3 is built from 17 residues.

This rearrangement joins TRBV5-4 to TRBJ1-6, with D possibly TRBD1 on 5 matching bases. V lost 0 bases to trimming and J lost 9 bases, with 10 bases between them. This CDR3 contains 14 residues. Germline V gives CDR1 SGHNT, CDR2 YYREEE (reference sequence). The CDR3 DNA follows: TGTGCCAGCAGCTTGGAGCAGGGTAGTTCACCCCTCCACTTT. As protein: CASSLEQGSSPLHF.

This clonotype was observed many times. The gene calls are TRBV11-3 and TRBJ1-1; D is perhaps TRBD1 (6 bases). The CDR3 has 17 amino acids. With 5 bases removed from V and 0 bases from J, the gap between germline ends came to 19 bases. Germline V gene data show CDR1 as SGHNT and CDR2 as YENEEA. The CDR3 region is CASSHDSWGLVNTEAFF. The CDR3, as DNA: TGTGCCAGCAGCCACGACAGTTGGGGGCTGGTGAACACTGAAGCTTTCTTT.

This clonotype was recorded a few times. This could be a read error, since a much larger clone is one nucleotide away. The chain joins TRBV18 to TRBJ2-1; 7 bases agree with TRBD1. The CDR3 contains 16 residues. J lost 7 bases, V lost 4 bases, and 13 bases had no gene match. The germline V gene has CDR1 KGHSH and CDR2 LQKENI. CDR3 coding DNA: TGTGCCAGCTCACGTTCCGGGATAGGGGGCCCAAATGAGCAGTTCTTC. This translates into CASSRSGIGGPNEQFF.

This clonotype showed up just a few times. One end of the junction fails to match germline, which may point to a read error. This chain uses TRBV11-3 with TRBJ1-3, with 8 nucleotides matching TRBD1. The CDR3 loop spans 16 amino acids. Germline V gene data show CDR1 as SGHNT and CDR2 as YENEEA. The CDR3 sequence: CASSSRTGITGNTVYF. The CDR3 coding sequence is TGTGCCAGCAGCTCGCGGACAGGGATAACTGGAAACACCGTATATTTT.

This clonotype has ten or more counts. V usage is TRBV5-4 and J usage is TRBJ1-2; 11 bases map to TRBD1. V shed 4 bases and J 4 bases; nucleotides not matched to a gene: 3. The germline gives CDR1 SGHNT, CDR2 YYREEE (reference sequence). The CDR3 extends over 14 amino acids. CDR3 sequence (DNA): TGTGCCAGCAGCCGGGACAGGGGGATCTATGGCTACACCTTC. This sequence encodes CASSRDRGIYGYTF. The full variable domain, in which reference TRBV5-4 and TRBJ1-2 provide the parts outside the CDR3, is ETGVTQSPTHLIKTRGQQVTLRCSSQSGHNTVSWYQQALGQGPQFIFQYYREEENGRGNFPPRFSGLQFPNYSSELNVNALELDDSALYLCASSRDRGIYGYTFGSGTRLTVV.